A single sample gave rise to the 23 T cell receptor beta chains below, sequenced in a study of early T cells in non-severe SARS-CoV-2 infection. In TCRdb, the 5' RACE reads were re-called with MiXCR into one record per CDR3 protein. This sample has approximately 65,000 distinct CDR3 sequences, with approximately 11% found just once. The sequencing sample was made of whole blood. The receptors were gathered from an adult who was a healthcare worker with PCR-confirmed SARS-CoV-2 infection or an uninfected control (not recorded which).

This clonotype was counted between two and nine times. J is TRBJ2-2 and V is TRBV20-1; perhaps TRBD2 as D (6 bases). The CDR3 runs to 14 residues. Trimming stripped 5 bases from V and 2 bases from J, with 12 bases between. Germline lookup yields CDR1 DFQATT and CDR2 SNEGSKA (reference sequence). The CDR3 loop reads CSAPIAANTGELFF. DNA of the CDR3: TGCAGTGCTCCTATAGCGGCAAACACCGGGGAGCTGTTTTTT.

Many counts were recorded for this clonotype. V is TRBV30 and J is TRBJ1-2; 7 nucleotides match TRBD1. The J segment lost 4 bases and the V segment lost 5 bases, leaving 4 bases of the junction unmatched. Germline V lookup: CDR1 GTSNPN, CDR2 SVGIG (reference sequence). This CDR3 is built from 12 residues. The CDR3 loop is CAWSTGIYGYTF. CDR3 bases: TGTGCCTGGTCGACAGGGATCTATGGCTACACCTTC.

The chain employs TRBV7-8 and TRBJ2-3, with 10 nucleotides matching TRBD1. The V gene's germline CDR1 is SGHVS and CDR2 FQNEAQ. Trimming removed 5 bases from V and 4 bases from J; junction bases left unmatched: 6. The CDR3 loop spans 15 amino acids. This chain's CDR3 is CASSRRDRGSDTQYF. The CDR3 DNA follows: TGTGCCAGCAGCCGCCGGGACAGGGGCTCAGATACGCAGTATTTT. Supplemented by reference TRBV7-8 and TRBJ2-3, the full variable domain reads GAGVSQSPRYKVAKRGQDVALRCDPISGHVSLFWYQQALGQGPEFLTYFQNEAQLDKSGLPSDRFFAERPEGSVSTLKIQRTQQEDSAVYLCASSRRDRGSDTQYFGPGTRLTVL.

There are a few counts of this clonotype. This chain's CDR3 is CASSFLRGSEAFF. The CDR3 nucleotides read TGTGCCAGCAGCTTTCTAAGGGGATCCGAAGCTTTCTTT. The genes are TRBV13 and TRBJ1-1, with D maybe TRBD1 (5 bases). This CDR3 comprises 13 residues. With 3 bases removed from V and 8 bases from J, the gap between germline ends came to 13 bases. CDR1 and CDR2 from the germline V gene are PRHDT and FYEKMQ (reference sequence).

The V call is TRBV20-1, the J call TRBJ2-1; tentatively, D is TRBD2 (5 bases). Germline V CDR1 and CDR2: DFQATT, SNEGSKA (reference sequence). V was cut by 0 bases and J by 8 bases, with 8 bases left in between. The CDR3 loop spans 12 amino acids. Written as DNA, the CDR3 is TGCAGTGCTAGAGATCCTAGCCATGAGCAGTTCTTC. It yields the protein CSARDPSHEQFF.

This clonotype occurred a few times. This chain uses TRBV9 with TRBJ1-4; D unclear. The CDR3 length is 15 residues. Germline assignment: CDR1 SGDLS and CDR2 YYNGEE. V lost 0 bases, J lost 0 bases, and 6 bases lay in between. In DNA, the CDR3 is TGTGCCAGCAGCGTAGCTGCAGCAACTAATGAAAAACTGTTTTTT. Translation: CASSVAAATNEKLFF.

The J gene is TRBJ2-7, the V gene TRBV15, with 7 bases identical to TRBD2. The CDR3 length is 11 residues. The germline gives CDR1 LNHNV, CDR2 YYDKDF (reference sequence). V lost 4 bases and J lost 6; bases outside the gene matches: 0. The CDR3 DNA is TGTGCCACCAGCACGGGGGGCGAGCAGTACTTC. Translated: CATSTGGEQYF.

This clonotype was detected ten times or more. The J gene is TRBJ2-4, the V gene TRBV4-3; possible D gene TRBD2, 5 bases. The CDR3 runs to 16 residues. From germline, CDR1 is LGHNA and CDR2 YSLEER. Trimming stripped 0 bases from V and 7 bases from J, with 16 bases between. Here the CDR3 reads CASSQDYSQGSNIQYF. For the CDR3, the DNA is TGCGCCAGCAGCCAAGATTATAGTCAAGGGAGTAACATTCAGTACTTC.

The chain carries TRBV6-2 or TRBV6-3 and TRBJ2-1, with 9 bases identical to TRBD1. Germline-derived CDR1 and CDR2 are MNHEY and SVGEGT. This CDR3 region has 14 residues. The V and J ends lost 5 bases and 7 bases, in that order; junction bases with no gene match: 6. CDR3 nucleotides: TGTGCCAGCAGTACCCCGACAGGGGGGAATGAGCAGTTCTTC. Protein: CASSTPTGGNEQFF.

This chain connects TRBV20-1 to TRBJ2-1; 13 bases match TRBD2. Germline-derived CDR1 and CDR2 are DFQATT and SNEGSKA (reference sequence). This CDR3 spans 14 amino acids. The chain's CDR3 is CSPTTSGRTNEQFF. The CDR3, as DNA: TGCAGCCCCACGACTAGCGGGAGGACCAATGAGCAGTTCTTC.

This clonotype was counted a few times. The rearrangement links TRBV2 to TRBJ1-2; TRBD1 matches 8 bases. CDR1 is SNHLY and CDR2 is FYNNEI in the germline V gene. The CDR3 sequence is 13 residues long. V lost 7 bases, J lost 7 bases, and 8 bases stayed unmatched. The CDR3 protein is CASTGTGWFGYTF. Written as DNA, the CDR3 is TGTGCCAGCACTGGGACAGGCTGGTTTGGCTACACCTTC.

The gene calls are TRBV21-1 and TRBJ2-5; TRBD1 reflects the table's D call only, with no check against the DNA. TRBV21-1 is noted as a pseudogene. The CDR3 runs 14 residues. The CDR3 protein is CASTVGQGGKTQYF. In nucleotides, the CDR3 is TGTGCCAGCACCGTTGGACAGGGAGGAAAGACCCAGTACTTC.

The gene calls are TRBV5-1 and TRBJ2-3; D tentatively fits TRBD1 or TRBD2 (5 bases each). Per the germline V gene, CDR1 is SGHRS and CDR2 is YFSETQ. V was shortened by 2 bases and J by 0 bases, with 22 bases between the two germline ends. The CDR3 contains 19 residues. Here the CDR3 reads CASSFSSLTRGDSTDTQYF. CDR3 nucleotide sequence: TGCGCCAGCAGCTTCTCTAGTCTTACAAGGGGAGATAGCACAGATACGCAGTATTTT. Supplemented by reference TRBV5-1 and TRBJ2-3, the full variable domain reads KAGVTQTPRYLIKTRGQQVTLSCSPISGHRSVSWYQQTPGQGLQFLFEYFSETQRNKGNFPGRFSGRQFSNSRSEMNVSTLELGDSALYLCASSFSSLTRGDSTDTQYFGPGTRLTVL.

This clonotype was detected only a few times. V and J are TRBV5-1 and TRBJ2-1; D remains unclear. V lost 0 bases and J 4 bases, leaving 8 bases between the germline ends. CDR1 and CDR2 from the germline V gene are SGHRS and YFSETQ. This CDR3 contains 14 residues. The CDR3 sequence: CASSLEHPYNEQFF. The CDR3, as DNA: TGCGCCAGCAGCTTGGAACACCCATACAATGAGCAGTTCTTC. Variable domain in full (rest from reference TRBV5-1 and TRBJ2-1): KAGVTQTPRYLIKTRGQQVTLSCSPISGHRSVSWYQQTPGQGLQFLFEYFSETQRNKGNFPGRFSGRQFSNSRSEMNVSTLELGDSALYLCASSLEHPYNEQFFGPGTRLTVL.

The V and J genes are TRBV6-5 and TRBJ2-7; TRBD1 is a possible D gene (5 bases). The length of the CDR3 is 14 residues. V lost 5 bases and J 2 bases, leaving 13 bases between the germline ends. In germline, CDR1 is MNHEY, CDR2 SVGAGI. CDR3 in DNA: TGTGCCAGCAGTAGGAGTCCAGGGCCCTACGAGCAGTACTTC. It codes for CASSRSPGPYEQYF.

The V call is TRBV11-2, the J call TRBJ1-4; D is undetermined. Per germline, CDR1 SGHAT and CDR2 FQNNGV. The V gene lost 0 bases and the J gene lost 10 bases, with 9 bases spanning the gap. The CDR3 runs 13 residues. The CDR3 coding sequence is TGTGCCAGCAGCTTAGAACCAGCCGCAAAACTGTTTTTT. Translation: CASSLEPAAKLFF.

This clonotype was observed a few times. The chain joins TRBV12-3 or TRBV12-4 to TRBJ2-3; 11 bases align to TRBD2. Losses at the gene ends were 3 bases for V and 7 bases for J; bases not matched to a gene: 6. The CDR3 has 15 amino acids. Written as DNA, the CDR3 is TGTGCCAGCAGTTTGAGTACTAGCGGGAGTAATACGCAGTATTTT. Its protein is CASSLSTSGSNTQYF.

This clonotype has only a few counts. The J gene is TRBJ2-1, the V gene TRBV28, with no clear D. V lost 6 bases and J lost 7, with 4 bases in between. The CDR3 is made up of 10 amino acids. Per germline, CDR1 MDHEN and CDR2 SYDVKM. CDR3: CASRLNEQFF. The CDR3 coding sequence is TGTGCCAGCAGACTTAATGAGCAGTTCTTC.

There are many counts of this clonotype. The chain uses TRBV12-3 or TRBV12-4 and TRBJ2-1, with 10 nucleotides matching TRBD2. The CDR3 runs to 15 residues. Trimming removed 7 bases from V and 4 bases from J; junction bases left unmatched: 7. The CDR3 protein is CASTSSAGGYNEQFF. CDR3 bases: TGTGCCAGCACCTCTTCAGCGGGAGGGTACAATGAGCAGTTCTTC.

This clonotype was seen a few times. The J gene is TRBJ1-4, the V gene TRBV28, with a tentative D call TRBD1 (5 bases). The CDR3 sequence is 13 residues long. V was pared by 8 bases and J by 7 bases, with 14 bases between. Germline CDR1 reads MDHEN; CDR2 reads SYDVKM. CDR3 DNA sequence: TGTGCCAGCCTATCCGGCGGGGGTGAAAAACTGTTTTTT. Translation gives CASLSGGGEKLFF. The complete variable domain, with remaining parts taken from reference TRBV28 and TRBJ1-4, reads DVKVTQSSRYLVKRTGEKVFLECVQDMDHENMFWYRQDPGLGLRLIYFSYDVKMKEKGDIPEGYSVSREKKERFSLILESASTNQTSMYLCASLSGGGEKLFFGSGTQLSVL.

In its sample, this clonotype was seen a few times. The chain combines TRBV4-2 with TRBJ2-3; 13 positions agree with TRBD2. Trimming at V came to 7 bases and at J to 4 bases, leaving 11 bases not matched to a gene. The CDR3 length is 17 residues. The germline CDR1 and CDR2 sequences are LGHNA and YNFKEQ. CDR3 DNA sequence: TGTGCCAGCAATCGGGGACTAGCGGGACCCATCGCAGATACGCAGTATTTT. Its translation: CASNRGLAGPIADTQYF.

This clonotype showed up many times. The chain's CDR3 is CASSLARGEQYF. The CDR3 nucleotides are TGTGCCAGCAGCTTAGCGCGAGGGGAGCAGTACTTC. J is TRBJ2-7 and V is TRBV7-9; D perhaps matches TRBD2 (5 bases). Germline V gives CDR1 SEHNR, CDR2 FQNEAQ (reference sequence). This CDR3 is 12 amino acids long. V gave up 0 bases and J gave up 7 bases, with 7 bases separating them.

This clonotype was recorded at least ten times. The V call is TRBV3-1, the J call TRBJ2-1; D gene uncertain. Germline V gene lookup returns CDR1 LGHDT and CDR2 YNNKEL (reference sequence). Deletions cut 4 bases from V and 0 bases from J, with 10 bases between. CDR3 length equals 15 residues. Written as DNA, the CDR3 is TGTGCCAGCAGCCCTAGTGAGAGCTCCTACAATGAGCAGTTCTTC. It yields the protein CASSPSESSYNEQFF.